This TCR beta chain is drawn from a study of blood T cell repertoires in COVID-19. The V gene's germline CDR1 is SGHRS and CDR2 YFSETQ. J lost 5 bases, V lost 4 bases, and 6 bases had no gene match. The CDR3 totals 15 residues. The data were produced by immunoSEQ multiplex PCR, yet TCRdb's version contains in-frame clones alone and is incomplete. This table holds around 110,000 clones, roughly 84% found once. The sequencing input was peripheral blood. V is TRBV5-1 and J is TRBJ2-5; 12 nucleotides match TRBD1. The sequence came from a human donor in a cohort sampled during active COVID-19. As DNA, the CDR3 is TGCGCCAGCAGCACGGGACAGGGGGCTGGGGAGACCCAGTACTTC. Translated, it gives CASSTGQGAGETQYF.